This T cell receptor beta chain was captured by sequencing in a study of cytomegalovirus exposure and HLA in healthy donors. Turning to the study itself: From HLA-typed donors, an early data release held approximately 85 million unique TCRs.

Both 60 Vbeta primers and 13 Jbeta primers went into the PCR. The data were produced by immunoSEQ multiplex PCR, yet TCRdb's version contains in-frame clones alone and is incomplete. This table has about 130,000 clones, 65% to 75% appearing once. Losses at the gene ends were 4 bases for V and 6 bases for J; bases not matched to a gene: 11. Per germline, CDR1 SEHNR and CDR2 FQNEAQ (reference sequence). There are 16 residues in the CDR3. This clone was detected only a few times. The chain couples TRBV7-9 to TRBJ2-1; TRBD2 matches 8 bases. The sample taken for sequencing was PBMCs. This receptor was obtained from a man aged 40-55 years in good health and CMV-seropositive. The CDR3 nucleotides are TGTGCCAGCAGCTCCCTGGGCTCGGGAGGGGGCAATGAGCAGTTCTTC. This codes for CASSSLGSGGGNEQFF.